This T cell receptor beta chain was obtained from a study of blood T cell repertoires in COVID-19. The repertoire was sequenced with immunoSEQ multiplex PCR; TCRdb's copy has only in-frame clones and lacks some. The repertoire consists of about 260,000 clones, with approximately 82% occurring once and the leading ten covering around 2%. Germline V gene data show CDR1 as SGHTA and CDR2 as FQGTGA. This CDR3 spans 16 amino acids. V was cut by 5 bases and J by 5 bases, with 22 bases left in between. Sequenced material: peripheral blood. This sequence joins TRBV7-3 and TRBJ2-7, with D tentatively TRBD2 (7 bases). The sequence was collected from an elderly woman with acute or convalescent COVID-19. CDR3: CASSPSRGGALHEQYF. The CDR3 nucleotides are TGTGCCAGCAGCCCCTCCCGAGGGGGGGCGCTCCACGAGCAGTACTTC.